The entry below gives a single TCR beta chain sequence along with its context. Its specific antigen is unknown. Per-base quality was not reported, and no clone a single base away is much larger than it. The sample comes from a study of PD-1 blockade in classical Hodgkin lymphoma (dated by TCRdb to 2020 to 2022). Background on the whole study: Nivolumab dosing was 3 mg/kg intravenously every 2 weeks, continuing until either disease progression or unacceptable toxicity. To define a peripheral blood immune signature of response to PD-1 blockade in classical Hodgkin lymphoma, the study combined TCR beta sequencing with CyTOF. On the study overall, not on this receptor specifically: A significant rise by C4D1 was seen in CD4+ but not CD8+ TCR diversity (p=0.0027 vs p=0.16), with the rise being most apparent in complete responders (p=0.02). Baseline TCR diversity was reported to be lower in newly diagnosed patients than in healthy donors, and even lower in relapsed/refractory patients. Trial patients with a complete response had baseline diversity similar to that of newly diagnosed patients, while partial responders and progressors had significantly lower diversity. Patients starting nivolumab less than 1 year after ASCT had lower diversity and were excluded from later analyses to avoid confounding by immune reconstitution. The study covered only a single clinical trial cohort, and the causes of the repertoire differences, possibly disease activity or prior therapy, were still not defined.

Per the publication, the time point label means: cycle 2 day 1 (C2D1) of nivolumab. All trial patients had relapsed after autologous stem cell transplantation, with cohorts A, B and C differing in prior brentuximab vedotin exposure. A total of about 51 patients with relapsed/refractory classical Hodgkin lymphoma made up the trial cohort, and each patient's best overall response was complete response, partial response or progressive disease. Trial patients were treated with single-agent nivolumab in the multi-cohort phase II CheckMate 205 trial. An independent review committee assessed best overall response by applying the 2007 International Working Group response criteria. Trial PBMCs were obtained immediately prior to nivolumab initiation (C1D1) and on therapy at cycle 2 day 1 and cycle 4 day 1. Peripheral blood was collected in 8 mL Vacutainer Cell Preparation Tubes, from which PBMCs were isolated by centrifugation and then cryopreserved.

Genomic DNA was isolated using the Qiagen DNeasy kit from unsorted PBMCs as well as from negatively selected CD4+ and CD8+ fractions. Amplification of TCR beta CDR3 regions was done by immunoSEQ multiplex PCR with primers that anneal to V and J segments. A synthetic immune receptor repertoire was used to minimize amplification bias, and any residual bias was removed computationally once sequencing was done. In the paper's pipeline: Repertoire diversity was quantified as the Shannon entropy index using custom Python scripts. Unsorted, CD4+ and CD8+ repertoires were examined separately, except in combined analyses, for which CD4+ and CD8+ sequences were merged in silico. A clone was considered expanded if an increase in frequency of at least 2-fold after treatment relative to C1D1 was found, and a pseudocount of 0.5 was applied to clones undetected at baseline. Clones with 0 or 1 copy at C1D1 were defined as singleton clones, while clones with 2 or more copies were defined as non-singleton clones. By matching protein sequences in sorted samples from the same patient, clones expanded in unsorted samples were annotated as CD4+, CD8+ or unknown. Wilcoxon tests on paired samples were used to test diversity changes from C1D1 to C4D1. Drawn from immuneACCESS, this table holds only the in-frame rearrangements with V and J called that TCRdb kept. Clones are partly lost; checked studies trace under half to an unresolved V gene and leave the rest unexplained. V, J and clone size were drawn from that table, and D and trimming were deduced from the DNA. The sample table contains 120,000 to 150,000 clones; only one count was recorded for around four fifths of them. The leading ten clones occupy 9.2% of the sample.

From the cysteine through the phenylalanine, the CDR3 covers 20 amino acids. CDR3 DNA is the only sequence kept; it has 60 bases, read in frame from the first base. For this chain, trimming is 4 bases at the V end and 5 bases at the J end, and the number of junction bases without a gene match is 18. CDR1 and CDR2 were assigned from the germline V gene as LGHNA and YNFKEQ. This sequence originates from a human donor with classical Hodgkin lymphoma. The sequence joins TRBV4-2 to TRBJ2-1, and 12 junction bases match TRBD2. The specimen comprised peripheral blood mononuclear cells (PBMCs), sampled before the second cycle of nivolumab. The nucleotide sequence is TGTGCCAGCAGCCGACGGACTAGCGGGATTGTTTACTCTGGGGACAATGAGCAGTTCTTC. It specifies CASSRRTSGIVYSGDNEQFF.